The clone carrying this TCR beta chain was counted a single time. What it recognizes is unknown. Deep-level assay runs were performed. Libraries were prepared by immunoSEQ multiplex PCR; TCRdb keeps only in-frame clonotypes and omits some of them. The table lists more than 400,000 clones, 70% to 85% of them singletons. This record belongs to a study of shared clonotypes between healthy human individuals. Whole-study findings and limits: In this cohort, only blood was sampled, and tissue repertoires likely differ.

V was cut by 2 bases and J by 3 bases, with 20 bases left in between. The V gene's germline CDR1 is MNHNS and CDR2 SASEGT. The CDR3 sequence is 17 residues long. The chain employs TRBV6-1 and TRBJ2-7; D might be TRBD1 (5 bases). This sequence was found in a woman between 40 and 55 years old in good health. Some clones in this sample may be carry-over from other donors' samples. The material sequenced was PBMCs. The CDR3 protein is CASSELWGPIQLYEQYF. In nucleotides, the CDR3 is TGTGCCAGCAGTGAATTATGGGGCCCGATACAACTCTACGAGCAGTACTTC.